The 25 T cell receptor beta chains reported below all come from one sample, sequenced in a study of regulatory T cells in long-lasting Graves disease. In building TCR beta libraries, iRepertoire HTBI primers were used together with Arm-PCR of CDR3 regions. Each CDR3 protein is one row after TCRdb ran MiXCR on the multiplex PCR reads. Among around 230,000 distinct CDR3 sequences listed, around 16% were seen once. Indicated time point: newly diagnosed GD, antithyroid drugs for less than 3 months. After RNA was extracted from PBMCs, the TCR library was made from it. The sample was peripheral blood mononuclear cells (PBMCs), taken at new diagnosis, from a patient treated with antithyroid drugs. All receptors derive from a female donor with Graves disease.

This clonotype has a count of ten or more. The genes are TRBV3-1 and TRBJ2-5; D may be TRBD2 (5 bases). Germline lookup yields CDR1 LGHDT and CDR2 YNNKEL (reference sequence). V gave up 4 bases and J gave up 7 bases, with 7 bases separating them. This CDR3 comprises 11 residues. CDR3 in amino acids: CASSRTGTQYF. CDR3 nucleotides: TGTGCCAGCAGCCGGACTGGGACCCAGTACTTC.

V is TRBV10-1 and J is TRBJ2-2, with TRBD2 identical over 13 bases. Germline V gene data show CDR1 as WNHNN and CDR2 as SYGVQD (reference sequence). J was trimmed by 1 base and V by 4 bases; bases with no gene match: 12. The CDR3 extends over 20 amino acids. The CDR3 DNA reads as TGCGCCAGCAGTGGAAGCGGGGAGGGACTAGCGGGAAAGAACACCGGGGAGCTGTTTTTT. Its translation: CASSGSGEGLAGKNTGELFF.

A word on this clonotype: At one end, the junction sequence differs from germline, possibly due to a read error. The CDR3 sequence is CSVQLSNCGYTF. The CDR3 DNA reads as TGCAGTGTACAACTTTCTAACTGTGGCTACACCTTC. This sequence joins TRBV20-1 and TRBJ1-2; D unclear. Per the germline V gene, CDR1 is DFQATT and CDR2 is SNEGSKA (reference sequence). This CDR3 has 12 amino acids.

This clonotype was observed many times. The rearrangement links TRBV7-2 to TRBJ2-3, with D hard to call. The CDR3 totals 15 residues. Trimming shortened V by 5 bases and J by 0 bases, and 12 bases separated the two germline ends. The germline V gene encodes CDR1 SGHTA and CDR2 FQGNSA. The CDR3 DNA sequence: TGTGCCAGCAGCGCTAGACTTGCTAGCACAGATACGCAGTATTTT. Protein sequence: CASSARLASTDTQYF.

At least ten counts were recorded for this clonotype. This chain joins TRBV6-2 or TRBV6-3 and TRBJ1-1; D might be TRBD1 (5 bases). The CDR3 has 13 amino acids. Germline CDR1 is MNHEY and CDR2 is SVGEGT. Trimming cost V 2 bases and J 4 bases, with 8 bases left between them. The CDR3 bases are TGTGCCAGCAGTTACGCAGGGCCCACTGAAGCTTTCTTT. Translation gives CASSYAGPTEAFF.

This clonotype was seen many times. A junction end diverges from the germline sequence, so it may reflect a read error. V and J are TRBV29-1 and TRBJ2-3; 9 nucleotides align to TRBD2. Germline values: CDR1 SQVTM, CDR2 ANQGSEA. CDR3 size: 13 residues. CDR3 region: CSVAGTSRDTQYF. The CDR3 DNA reads TGCAGCGTTGCCGGGACTAGCAGAGATACGCAGTATTTT.

This clonotype showed up many times. This chain links TRBV9 with TRBJ2-1; TRBD1 matches 9 bases. The germline gives CDR1 SGDLS, CDR2 YYNGEE. The V and J ends lost 5 bases and 0 bases, in that order; junction bases with no gene match: 12. This CDR3 is built from 18 residues. The CDR3 DNA reads as TGTGCCAGCAGAGGGGACAGGGCTGACCTTAGCTCCTACAATGAGCAGTTCTTC. It is translated as CASRGDRADLSSYNEQFF.

The table lists this clonotype with many counts. This chain connects TRBV24-1 to TRBJ2-2, with D tentatively TRBD2 (6 bases). Germline CDR1 reads KGHDR; CDR2 reads SFDVKD. The CDR3 covers 14 residues. Trimming left V 6 bases short and J 6 bases short, with 13 bases between. CDR3 sequence reads: CATSTGLESGELFF. In nucleotides, the CDR3 is TGTGCCACCAGTACGGGACTTGAGTCCGGGGAGCTGTTTTTT.

At least ten counts were recorded for this clonotype. This rearrangement joins TRBV19 to TRBJ1-5; D is perhaps TRBD1 (6 bases). The CDR3 is made up of 13 amino acids. V was trimmed by 7 bases and J by 5 bases, leaving 12 bases between them. The germline gives CDR1 LNHDA, CDR2 SQIVND (reference sequence). CDR3 sequence (DNA): TGTGCCAGTACCGAGGGGGAGCATCAGCCCCAGCATTTT. It translates to CASTEGEHQPQHF.

The chain recombines TRBV20-1 with TRBJ2-7; 10 bases are shared with TRBD1. The CDR3 totals 14 residues. The V and J ends lost 4 bases and 7 bases, in that order; junction bases with no gene match: 10. Germline CDR1 DFQATT, CDR2 SNEGSKA (reference sequence). The DNA of the CDR3 is TGCAGTGCTACCGACCCGGGACAGGGGTGGGAGCAGTACTTC. Protein product: CSATDPGQGWEQYF.

This clonotype was recorded a few times. The CDR3 carries no conserved terminal phenylalanine or tryptophan, so it likely arises from a read error. V usage is TRBV20-1 and J usage is TRBJ2-1, with 7 bases that match TRBD1. CDR1 and CDR2 from the germline V gene are DFQATT and SNEGSKA (reference sequence). Losses at the gene ends were 4 bases for V and 2 bases for J; bases not matched to a gene: 8. The CDR3 has 15 amino acids. The CDR3 here is CSATFGTDPYNEQFI. The CDR3 DNA follows: TGCAGTGCTACTTTTGGGACAGATCCCTACAATGAGCAGTTCATC.

This clonotype appeared many times. The J gene is TRBJ1-6, the V gene TRBV2, with a tentative D call TRBD1 (6 bases). Germline V CDR1 and CDR2: SNHLY, FYNNEI. The CDR3 loop spans 12 amino acids. The germline V and J ends were trimmed by 6 bases and 8 bases, with 8 bases remaining between them. In DNA, the CDR3 is TGTGCCAGCAGCGGGGGCGATTCACCCCTCCACTTT. Its protein is CASSGGDSPLHF.

This clonotype was detected many times. The V gene is TRBV28, the J gene TRBJ2-5; D not resolved. Trimming shortened V by 4 bases and J by 1 base, and 10 bases separated the two germline ends. Germline V lookup: CDR1 MDHEN, CDR2 SYDVKM. The CDR3 has 14 residues. In DNA form, the CDR3 reads TGTGCCAGCAGTTCATTGACTGGCCAAGAGACCCAGTACTTC. Encoded protein: CASSSLTGQETQYF.

This clonotype has ten or more counts. The V call is TRBV27, the J call TRBJ1-2, with 9 bases aligning to TRBD1. There are 14 residues in the CDR3. Germline CDR1 is MNHEY and CDR2 is SMNVEV (reference sequence). The junction had 9 bases not matched to a gene; V was cut back by 6 bases and J by 7 bases. CDR3 DNA: TGTGCCAGCAGCCCAGGACAGGGGTATCTTGGCTACACCTTC. Translating gives CASSPGQGYLGYTF.

This clonotype was observed at least ten times. V is TRBV11-2 and J is TRBJ2-5; tentative D call: TRBD2 (6 bases). V was pared by 8 bases and J by 2 bases, with 9 bases between. Per the germline V gene, CDR1 is SGHAT and CDR2 is FQNNGV. CDR3 length: 12 residues. The CDR3 DNA reads TGTGCCAGCGGGGGGAATCAAGAGACCCAGTACTTC. It is translated as CASGGNQETQYF.

This clonotype has at least ten counts. This chain connects TRBV20-1 to TRBJ1-5, with 8 bases matching TRBD1. V lost 6 bases to trimming and J lost 7 bases; unmatched junction nucleotides: 14. This CDR3 is built from 15 residues. Germline CDR1 and CDR2: DFQATT and SNEGSKA (reference sequence). The DNA of the CDR3 is TGCAGTGCCAGAAGAGGGACAGGTAGAAACCAGCCCCAGCATTTT. It specifies CSARRGTGRNQPQHF.

This clonotype was detected ten times or more. The rearrangement joins TRBV24-1 to TRBJ2-3, with D hard to call. This CDR3 spans 13 amino acids. The germline V gene encodes CDR1 KGHDR and CDR2 SFDVKD. Trimming removed 7 bases at V and 4 bases at J, with 11 bases between. The CDR3 is CATSAAHPDTQYF. CDR3 bases: TGTGCCACCAGCGCGGCCCACCCAGATACGCAGTATTTT.

The chain uses TRBV7-9 and TRBJ2-3; no definite D call. CDR1 and CDR2 (germline): SEHNR, FQNEAQ (reference sequence). The CDR3 has 13 amino acids. V lost 5 bases to trimming and J lost 3 bases, with 9 bases between them. The CDR3 loop is CASSHRRTDTQYF. Here the CDR3 DNA reads TGTGCCAGCAGCCACCGACGGACAGATACGCAGTATTTT. Based on the CDR3 plus reference TRBV7-9 and TRBJ2-3, the full variable domain is DTGVSQNPRHKITKRGQNVTFRCDPISEHNRLYWYRQTLGQGPEFLTYFQNEAQLEKSRLLSDRFSAERPKGSFSTLEIQRTEQGDSAMYLCASSHRRTDTQYFGPGTRLTVL.

This clonotype was seen ten or more times. The chain carries TRBV27 and TRBJ1-6; D unresolved. The CDR3 has 12 amino acids. V shed 3 bases and J shed 6 bases, with 3 bases lying between them. In germline, CDR1 is MNHEY, CDR2 SMNVEV (reference sequence). CDR3 protein: CASSFPNSPLHF. DNA for the CDR3: TGTGCCAGCAGTTTTCCTAATTCACCCCTCCACTTT.

This clonotype occurred many times. The V gene is TRBV20-1, the J gene TRBJ2-3; 10 nucleotides line up with TRBD2. The CDR3 is 14 residues long. V lost 5 bases and J lost 3; bases outside the gene matches: 5. CDR1 and CDR2 from the germline V gene are DFQATT and SNEGSKA (reference sequence). The CDR3 nucleotides read TGCAGTGCTCGGAGCGGGAGGGAAACAGATACGCAGTATTTT. Encoded protein: CSARSGRETDTQYF.

This clonotype was seen repeatedly, ten times or more. V gene TRBV6-1 combines with J gene TRBJ1-1; unclear D gene. CDR1 and CDR2 (germline): MNHNS, SASEGT. The length of the CDR3 is 13 residues. Trimming removed 7 bases from V and 1 base from J, with 10 bases in between. CDR3 in amino acids: CASTRDGNTEAFF. In DNA form, the CDR3 reads TGTGCCAGCACCCGCGACGGGAACACTGAAGCTTTCTTT.

Concerning this clonotype itself: A much larger clone lies one base from this, so it may be a read error. The rearrangement links TRBV2 to TRBJ1-4; D not certain. This CDR3 has 12 residues. Germline V gives CDR1 SNHLY, CDR2 FYNNEI. Trimming removed 7 bases at V and 8 bases at J, with 11 bases between. CDR3 sequence (DNA): TGTGCCAGCAACTGGGATGAAGAAAAACTGTTTTTT. Translation: CASNWDEEKLFF.

This clonotype has just a few counts. The chain has TRBV30 and TRBJ1-1; 8 bases match TRBD1. The ends lost 5 bases at V and 5 bases at J; junction bases unmatched: 4. The CDR3 spans 12 residues. The germline V gene has CDR1 GTSNPN and CDR2 SVGIG (reference sequence). The CDR3 region is CAWDRGTTEAFF. The CDR3 bases are TGTGCCTGGGACAGGGGTACGACTGAAGCTTTCTTT.

This clonotype was recorded many times. The chain employs TRBV15 and TRBJ2-7, with D possibly being TRBD1 (6 bases). Germline CDR1 reads LNHNV; CDR2 reads YYDKDF (reference sequence). V was pared by 0 bases and J by 3 bases, with 12 bases between. CDR3 length: 15 amino acids. The CDR3 DNA is TGTGCCACCAGCAGAGATAACGGACAGATCTACGAGCAGTACTTC. It encodes CATSRDNGQIYEQYF.

This clonotype was seen many times. This chain connects TRBV20-1 to TRBJ2-2, with D possibly matching TRBD1 (6 bases). The CDR3 contains 15 residues. Germline lookup yields CDR1 DFQATT and CDR2 SNEGSKA (reference sequence). Trimming took 0 bases from V and 7 from J, leaving 15 bases between them. CDR3 region: CSARDPGHRLGELFF. The DNA of the CDR3 is TGCAGTGCTAGAGATCCGGGACACAGGCTCGGGGAGCTGTTTTTT.